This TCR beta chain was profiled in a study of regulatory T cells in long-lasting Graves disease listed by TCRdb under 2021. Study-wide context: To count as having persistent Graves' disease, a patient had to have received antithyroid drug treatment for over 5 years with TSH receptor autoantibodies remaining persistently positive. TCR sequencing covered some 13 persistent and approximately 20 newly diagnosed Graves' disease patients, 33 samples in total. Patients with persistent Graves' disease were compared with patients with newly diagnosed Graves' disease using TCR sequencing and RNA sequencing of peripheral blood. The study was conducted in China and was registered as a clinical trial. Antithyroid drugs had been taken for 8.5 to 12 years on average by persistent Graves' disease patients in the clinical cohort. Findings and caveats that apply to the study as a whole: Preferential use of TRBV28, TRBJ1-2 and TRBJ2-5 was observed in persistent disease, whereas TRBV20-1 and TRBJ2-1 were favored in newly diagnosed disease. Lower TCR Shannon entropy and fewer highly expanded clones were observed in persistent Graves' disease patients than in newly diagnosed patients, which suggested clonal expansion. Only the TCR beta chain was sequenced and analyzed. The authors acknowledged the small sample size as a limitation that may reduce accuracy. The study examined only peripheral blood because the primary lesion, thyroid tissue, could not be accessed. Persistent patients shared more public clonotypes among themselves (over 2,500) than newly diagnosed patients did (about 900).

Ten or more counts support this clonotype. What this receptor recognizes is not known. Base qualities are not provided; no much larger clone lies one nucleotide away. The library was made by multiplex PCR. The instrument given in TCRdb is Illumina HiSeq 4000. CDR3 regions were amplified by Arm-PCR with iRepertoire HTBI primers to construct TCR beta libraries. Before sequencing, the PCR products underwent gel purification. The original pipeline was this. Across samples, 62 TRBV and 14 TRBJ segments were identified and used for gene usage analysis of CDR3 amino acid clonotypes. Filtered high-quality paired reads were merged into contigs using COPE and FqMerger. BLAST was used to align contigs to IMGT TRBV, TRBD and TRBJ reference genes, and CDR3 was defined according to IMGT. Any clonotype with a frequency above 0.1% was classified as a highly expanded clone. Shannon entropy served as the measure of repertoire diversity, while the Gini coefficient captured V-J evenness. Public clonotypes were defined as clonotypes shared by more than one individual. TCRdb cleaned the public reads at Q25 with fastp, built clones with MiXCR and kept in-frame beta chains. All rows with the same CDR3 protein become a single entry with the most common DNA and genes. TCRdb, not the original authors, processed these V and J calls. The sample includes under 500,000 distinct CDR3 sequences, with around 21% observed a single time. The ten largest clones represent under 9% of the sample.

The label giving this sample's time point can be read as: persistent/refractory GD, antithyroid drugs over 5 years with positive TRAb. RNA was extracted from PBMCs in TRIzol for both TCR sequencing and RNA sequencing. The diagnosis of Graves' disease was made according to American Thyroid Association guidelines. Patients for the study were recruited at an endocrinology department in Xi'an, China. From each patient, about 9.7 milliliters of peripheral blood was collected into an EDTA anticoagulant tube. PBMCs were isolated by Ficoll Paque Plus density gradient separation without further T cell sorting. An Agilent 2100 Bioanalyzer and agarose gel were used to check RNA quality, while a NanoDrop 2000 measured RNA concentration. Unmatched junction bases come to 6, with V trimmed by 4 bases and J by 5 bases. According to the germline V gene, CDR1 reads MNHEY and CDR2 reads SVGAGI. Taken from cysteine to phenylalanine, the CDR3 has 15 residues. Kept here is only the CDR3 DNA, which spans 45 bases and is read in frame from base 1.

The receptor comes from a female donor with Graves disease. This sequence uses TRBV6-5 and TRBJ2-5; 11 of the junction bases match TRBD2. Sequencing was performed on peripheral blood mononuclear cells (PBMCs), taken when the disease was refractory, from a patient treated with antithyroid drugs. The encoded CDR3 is CASSFTLAGDETQYF. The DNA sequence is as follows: TGTGCCAGCAGTTTCACACTAGCGGGAGATGAGACCCAGTACTTC.